The 5 T cell receptor beta chains reported below all come from one sample, sequenced in a study of response to subunit inactivated influenza vaccine. TCRdb processed the RT-PCR reads anew with MiXCR; each CDR3 protein has one entry. Of under 950,000 distinct CDR3 sequences listed, 21% are singletons. The input for sequencing was PBMCs from blood, taken 5 days after vaccination. The receptors were sampled from a man over 45 who received an inactivated influenza vaccine.

The chain uses TRBV12-3 or TRBV12-4 and TRBJ2-7; D is unresolved. The CDR3 contains 12 residues. V dropped 6 bases and J dropped 7 bases, with 13 bases sitting between them. CDR3 residues: CASSTTTREQYF. The CDR3 DNA is TGTGCCAGCAGCACAACCACAAGGGAGCAGTACTTC.

This chain uses TRBV14 with TRBJ2-4; D unresolved. Germline V gives CDR1 SGHDN, CDR2 FVKESK. Trimming took 0 bases from V and 13 from J, leaving 19 bases between them. This CDR3 region has 15 residues. The CDR3 sequence is CASSQDRSQPEKQYF. CDR3 DNA: TGTGCCAGCAGCCAAGATAGGTCCCAGCCGGAGAAACAGTACTTC.

This clonotype was recorded a few times. The chain combines TRBV10-1 with TRBJ1-3; D unresolved. Deletions cut 3 bases from V and 3 bases from J, with 15 bases between. CDR1 is WNHNN, CDR2 SYGVQD, per germline (reference sequence). The CDR3 is 16 residues long. The chain's CDR3 is CASSENTAGGGNTIYF. DNA of the CDR3: TGCGCCAGCAGTGAAAATACAGCAGGAGGTGGAAACACCATATATTTT.

The chain is built from TRBV20-1 and TRBJ2-1; 8 bases align to TRBD2. V dropped 3 bases and J dropped 7; count of bases not matched to a gene: 5. This CDR3 is built from 13 residues. The germline V gene encodes CDR1 DFQATT and CDR2 SNEGSKA (reference sequence). The CDR3 loop reads CSASKAGENEQFF. CDR3 in DNA: TGCAGTGCTAGTAAAGCGGGGGAAAATGAGCAGTTCTTC.

CDR3 region: CASSFYTGDGELFF. The CDR3 DNA is TGTGCCAGCAGTTTTTACACAGGGGACGGGGAGCTGTTTTTT. The rearrangement joins TRBV27 to TRBJ2-2; 7 bases line up with TRBD1. The CDR3 covers 14 residues. Germline V gene lookup returns CDR1 MNHEY and CDR2 SMNVEV (reference sequence). Unmatched junction bases numbered 5, after V lost 3 bases and J lost 7 bases.